This record looks at one T cell receptor beta chain sequence and its context. This record belongs to a study of CD8 T cells in Susac syndrome. CDR1 SNHLY and CDR2 FYNNEI come from the germline V gene. The CDR3 contains 16 residues. The V and J ends lost 4 bases and 2 bases, in that order; junction bases with no gene match: 7. The authors reverse transcribed roughly 0.5 to 1 ug RNA with random hexamers. Each CDR3 protein is one row after TCRdb ran MiXCR on the immunoSEQ multiplex PCR reads. This sample has a few hundred thousand distinct CDR3 sequences, with 92% found just once. The multiple sclerosis controls were treatment-naive patients affected by stable or active relapsing-remitting disease.

This sequence joins TRBV2 and TRBJ1-4; 7 nucleotides align to TRBD1. This TCR was recovered from a human donor with multiple sclerosis. The source material was CD4+ T cells from PBMCs. In DNA, the CDR3 is TGTGCCAGCAGTGGGACAGGTAGTCGTACTAATGAAAAACTGTTTTTT. This encodes CASSGTGSRTNEKLFF.